This T cell receptor beta chain was profiled in a study of cytotoxic CD8 clonotypes in ibrutinib-treated CLL (dated by TCRdb to about 2021). A note on the overall study: The cohort had ten to twelve relapsed/refractory and approximately 15 treatment-naive patients; fewer than 18 were IGHV unmutated. Responses were partial in 24 patients and complete in 2; after median about 68 months follow-up, about 14 stayed in remission and 12 progressed. The response samples were drawn at a median of 12 months into treatment, with a range of about 6 to 40 months. On average, each sample had roughly 250,000 productive templates and more than 75,000 productive rearrangements. Longitudinal samples were obtainable from about 30% of the roughly 90 participants in the trial. Cryopreserved peripheral blood mononuclear cells were collected at three points: before therapy, at response, and at either sustained remission or disease progression. Patients were still on ibrutinib when every remission and progressive disease sample was collected. Broader findings and caveats from the paper: Clonality increased at ibrutinib response, stayed stable in sustained remission, and fell back toward baseline at progression. Lymph node repertoires were not examined, and the timing of sampling was not matched between patients in sustained remission and those whose disease progressed. Baseline clonality exceeded that of age-matched healthy donors and correlated strongly with circulating CD8+ T-cell counts. Public clonotypes were rare and either contracted or stayed stable during treatment, and the rise in clonality at ibrutinib response reflected the expansion of private clonotypes.

Reading the label with the study, this specimen's time point is: progressive disease on ibrutinib. Approximately 2 micrograms of genomic DNA were extracted from cryopreserved PBMCs for TCR beta library preparation. Longitudinal blood samples from CLL patients on ibrutinib monotherapy underwent high-throughput TCR beta sequencing. The patients took part in an open-label, single-center phase 2 trial of ibrutinib monotherapy. With respect to this clone: Which antigen it targets is not known. Base qualities were left out, and no much larger clone turns up one base away.

A MiSeq instrument was used for deep resolution sequencing, which targeted depths ranging from 1 in 1 million up to 1 in 200,000 T cells, with coverage averaging 10x for each clonotype. The immunoSEQ hsTCRB Kit was used to generate TCR beta libraries. Per the authors' processing: The data were analyzed with ImmunoSEQ Analyzer and ImmunoSEQ Data Assistant, and V, D and J gene assignments followed IMGT definitions. Clonality, with values ranging from 0 to 1, was calculated as one minus the normalized Shannon entropy of productive rearrangement frequencies. Only overrepresented clonotypes making up at least 0.05% of each patient's repertoire were included in the public clonotype analysis. Thirteen repertoires from age-matched healthy donors, obtained from immuneACCESS, served as clonality controls. TCRdb provides this immuneACCESS table in a form limited to in-frame rearrangements. Some clones are lacking; in checked studies, under half of them reflect an unresolved V gene, and why the rest are absent is not known. The D gene and trimming were derived from the DNA, and the V and J assignments and clone size from that table. This sample has tens of thousands of clones in its table, and 54% of those were observed once. In total, the top ten clones hold 20% to 30% of the sample.

The germline V gene gives CDR1 as SGHRS and CDR2 as YFSETQ. The CDR3, from cysteine to phenylalanine, totals 14 residues. Of all the DNA, just the CDR3 is kept, 42 bases in frame from base 1. The V end gives up 4 bases and the J end 8 bases, leaving 5 bases in the junction not matched to a gene. The chain links TRBV5-1 with TRBJ1-4, and 10 junctional nucleotides match TRBD1. The starting material was PBMCs, obtained at disease progression, from a patient treated with ibrutinib. This receptor was identified in a human donor with chronic lymphocytic leukemia. The base sequence is TGCGCCAGCAGCCCGGGACAGGGGATCGAAAAACTGTTTTTT. Translation gives CASSPGQGIEKLFF.